This T cell receptor beta chain was captured by sequencing in a study of cytotoxic CD8 clonotypes in ibrutinib-treated CLL. V was clipped by 2 bases and J by 6 bases; unmatched bases: 5. The CDR3 covers 14 residues. Germline CDR1 and CDR2: SGDLS and YYNGEE. To note about this clone: Antigen specificity is unknown.

Findings of the study overall: Public clonotypes, rarely seen, contracted or held steady on treatment.

The assay was immunoSEQ multiplex PCR, and TCRdb's table has in-frame clones only and misses some. This table holds about 330,000 clones, about 61% found once. The V call is TRBV9, the J call TRBJ2-3; TRBD2 agrees at 8 bases. This clonotype was obtained from a human donor with chronic lymphocytic leukemia. Sequencing used PBMCs, obtained after 36 months of ibrutinib treatment. The CDR3: CASSVRGDTDTQYF. The CDR3 DNA reads TGTGCCAGCAGCGTGCGGGGGGATACGGATACGCAGTATTTT. Looking up the rest from reference TRBV9 and TRBJ2-3 gives the full variable domain: DSGVTQTPKHLITATGQRVTLRCSPRSGDLSVYWYQQSLDQGLQFLIQYYNGEERAKGNILERFSAQQFPDLHSELNLSSLELGDSALYFCASSVRGDTDTQYFGPGTRLTVL.